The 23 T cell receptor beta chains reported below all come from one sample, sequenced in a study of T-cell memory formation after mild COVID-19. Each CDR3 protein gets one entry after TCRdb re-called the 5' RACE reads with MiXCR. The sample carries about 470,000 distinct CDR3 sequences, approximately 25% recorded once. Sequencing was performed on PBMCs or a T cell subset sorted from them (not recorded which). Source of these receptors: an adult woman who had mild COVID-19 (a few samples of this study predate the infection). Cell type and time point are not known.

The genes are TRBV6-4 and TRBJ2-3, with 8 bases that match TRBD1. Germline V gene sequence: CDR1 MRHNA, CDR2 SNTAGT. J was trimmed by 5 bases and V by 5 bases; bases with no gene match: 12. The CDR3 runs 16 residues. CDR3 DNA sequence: TGTGCCAGCAGTCCAGATCGGACAGGGTGGGGAGATACGCAGTATTTT. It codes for CASSPDRTGWGDTQYF.

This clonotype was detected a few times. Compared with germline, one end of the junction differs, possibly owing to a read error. CDR3 DNA sequence: TGTGCCAGCAGTTACGGACTGAACCACCACTTC. Protein product: CASSYGLNHHF. The chain couples TRBV6-2 or TRBV6-3 to TRBJ2-4, with D tentatively TRBD2 (5 bases). The CDR3 spans 11 residues. The germline CDR1 and CDR2 sequences are MNHEY and SVGEGT.

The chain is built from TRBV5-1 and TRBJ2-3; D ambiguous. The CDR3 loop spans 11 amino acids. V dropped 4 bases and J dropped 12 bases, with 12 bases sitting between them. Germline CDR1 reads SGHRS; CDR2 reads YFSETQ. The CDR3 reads CASSEGPVQYF. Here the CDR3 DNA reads TGCGCCAGCAGCGAAGGACCGGTCCAGTATTTT. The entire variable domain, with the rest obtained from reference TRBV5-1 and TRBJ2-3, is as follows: KAGVTQTPRYLIKTRGQQVTLSCSPISGHRSVSWYQQTPGQGLQFLFEYFSETQRNKGNFPGRFSGRQFSNSRSEMNVSTLELGDSALYLCASSEGPVQYFGPGTRLTVL.

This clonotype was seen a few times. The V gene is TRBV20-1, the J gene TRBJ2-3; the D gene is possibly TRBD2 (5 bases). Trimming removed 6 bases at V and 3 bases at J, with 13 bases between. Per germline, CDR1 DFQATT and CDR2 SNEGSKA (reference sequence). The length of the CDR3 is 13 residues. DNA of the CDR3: TGCAGTGCCGATCCCCCGGGGACAGATACGCAGTATTTT. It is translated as CSADPPGTDTQYF.

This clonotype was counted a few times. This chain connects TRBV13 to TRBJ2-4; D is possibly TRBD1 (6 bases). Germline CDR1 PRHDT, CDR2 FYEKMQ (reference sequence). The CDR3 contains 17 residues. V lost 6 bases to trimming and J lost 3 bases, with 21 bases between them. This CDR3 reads CASRPGRTGLGKNIQYF. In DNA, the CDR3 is TGTGCCAGCAGACCCGGAAGAACAGGGTTGGGCAAAAACATTCAGTACTTC.

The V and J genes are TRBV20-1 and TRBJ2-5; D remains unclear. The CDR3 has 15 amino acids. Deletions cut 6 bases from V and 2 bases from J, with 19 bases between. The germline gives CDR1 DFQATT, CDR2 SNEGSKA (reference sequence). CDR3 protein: CSAQDPGGFQETQYF. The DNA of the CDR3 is TGCAGTGCCCAAGATCCAGGTGGCTTTCAAGAGACCCAGTACTTC.

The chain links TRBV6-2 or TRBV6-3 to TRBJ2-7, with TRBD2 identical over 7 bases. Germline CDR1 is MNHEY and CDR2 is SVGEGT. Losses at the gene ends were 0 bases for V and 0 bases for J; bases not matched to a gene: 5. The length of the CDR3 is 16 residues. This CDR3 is CASSYSKLAASYEQYF. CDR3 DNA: TGTGCCAGCAGTTACTCGAAGCTAGCGGCCTCCTACGAGCAGTACTTC.

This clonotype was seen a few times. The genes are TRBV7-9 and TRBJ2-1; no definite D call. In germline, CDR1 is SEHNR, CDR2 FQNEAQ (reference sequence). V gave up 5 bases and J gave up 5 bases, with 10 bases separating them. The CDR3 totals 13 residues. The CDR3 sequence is CASSRGVDNEQFF. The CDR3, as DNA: TGTGCCAGCAGCCGTGGGGTAGACAATGAGCAGTTCTTC.

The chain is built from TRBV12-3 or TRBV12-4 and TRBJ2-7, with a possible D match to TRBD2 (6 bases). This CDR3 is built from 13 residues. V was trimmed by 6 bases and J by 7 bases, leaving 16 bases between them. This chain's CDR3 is CASRYAGRGEQYF. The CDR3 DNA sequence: TGTGCCAGCAGATATGCAGGGCGGGGTGAGCAGTACTTC.

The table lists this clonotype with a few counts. The CDR3 DNA sequence: TGTGCTACGGGCGGACTAGGCAATGAGCAGTTCTTC. The encoded protein is CATGGLGNEQFF. The chain employs TRBV12-3 or TRBV12-4 and TRBJ2-1; 7 bases are a match to TRBD2. This CDR3 has 12 residues.

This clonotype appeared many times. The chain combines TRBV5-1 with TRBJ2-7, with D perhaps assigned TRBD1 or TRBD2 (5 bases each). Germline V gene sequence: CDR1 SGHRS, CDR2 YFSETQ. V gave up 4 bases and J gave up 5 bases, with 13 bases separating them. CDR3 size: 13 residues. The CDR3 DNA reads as TGCGCCAGCAGCGTCGGGACGTTAGACGAGCAGTACTTC. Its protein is CASSVGTLDEQYF. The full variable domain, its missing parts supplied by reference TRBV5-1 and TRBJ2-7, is KAGVTQTPRYLIKTRGQQVTLSCSPISGHRSVSWYQQTPGQGLQFLFEYFSETQRNKGNFPGRFSGRQFSNSRSEMNVSTLELGDSALYLCASSVGTLDEQYFGPGTRLTVT.

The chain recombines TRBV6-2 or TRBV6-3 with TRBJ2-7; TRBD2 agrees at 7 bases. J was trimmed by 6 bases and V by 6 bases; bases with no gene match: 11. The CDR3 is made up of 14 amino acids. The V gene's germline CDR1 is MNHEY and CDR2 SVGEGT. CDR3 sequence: CASRITSGVSEQYF. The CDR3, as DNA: TGTGCCAGCAGGATAACCAGCGGGGTGAGCGAGCAGTACTTC.

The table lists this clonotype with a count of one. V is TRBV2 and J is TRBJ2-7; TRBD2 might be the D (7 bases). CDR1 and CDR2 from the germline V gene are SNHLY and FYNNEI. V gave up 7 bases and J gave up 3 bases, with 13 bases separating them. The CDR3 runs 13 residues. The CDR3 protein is CASTGGVNYEQYF. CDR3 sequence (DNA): TGTGCCAGCACGGGGGGCGTAAACTACGAGCAGTACTTC.

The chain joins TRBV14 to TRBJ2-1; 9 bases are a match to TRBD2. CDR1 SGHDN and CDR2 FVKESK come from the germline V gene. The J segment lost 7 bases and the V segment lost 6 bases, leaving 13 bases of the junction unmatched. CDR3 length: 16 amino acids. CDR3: CASSPRAGGYRNEQFF. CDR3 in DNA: TGTGCCAGCAGTCCCAGAGCGGGAGGCTACAGGAATGAGCAGTTCTTC.

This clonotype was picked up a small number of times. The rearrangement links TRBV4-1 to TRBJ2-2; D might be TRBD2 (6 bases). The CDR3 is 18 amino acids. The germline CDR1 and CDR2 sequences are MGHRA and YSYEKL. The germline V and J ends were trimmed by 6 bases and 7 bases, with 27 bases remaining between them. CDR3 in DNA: TGCGCCAGCAGTCCGGTGGCGGGGCGGGTACTCTTTGGCGGGGAGCTGTTTTTT. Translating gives CASSPVAGRVLFGGELFF.

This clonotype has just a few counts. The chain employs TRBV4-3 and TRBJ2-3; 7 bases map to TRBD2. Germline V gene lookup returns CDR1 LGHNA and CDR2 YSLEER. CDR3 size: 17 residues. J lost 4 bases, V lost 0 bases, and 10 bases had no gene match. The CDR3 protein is CASSQDINGRLSDTQYF. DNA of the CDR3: TGCGCCAGCAGCCAAGATATTAACGGGAGGTTGTCAGATACGCAGTATTTT.

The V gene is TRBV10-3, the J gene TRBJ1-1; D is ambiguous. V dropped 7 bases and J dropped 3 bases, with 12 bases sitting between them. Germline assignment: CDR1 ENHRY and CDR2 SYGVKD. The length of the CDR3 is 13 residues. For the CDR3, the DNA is TGTGCCATCACCTTAGACACCTACACTGAAGCTTTCTTT. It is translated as CAITLDTYTEAFF.

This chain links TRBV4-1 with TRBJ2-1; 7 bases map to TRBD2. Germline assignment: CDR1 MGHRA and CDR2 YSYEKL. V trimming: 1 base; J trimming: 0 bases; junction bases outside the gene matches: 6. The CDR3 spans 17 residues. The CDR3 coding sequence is TGCGCCAGCAGCCAAGGAGCGGGACGGAGCTCCTACAATGAGCAGTTCTTC. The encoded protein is CASSQGAGRSSYNEQFF.

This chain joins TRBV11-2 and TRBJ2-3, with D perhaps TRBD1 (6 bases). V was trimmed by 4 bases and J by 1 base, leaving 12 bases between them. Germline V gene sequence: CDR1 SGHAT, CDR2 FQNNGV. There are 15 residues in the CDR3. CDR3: CASSSSGVGTDTQYF. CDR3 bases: TGTGCCAGCAGCTCATCAGGGGTAGGCACAGATACGCAGTATTTT. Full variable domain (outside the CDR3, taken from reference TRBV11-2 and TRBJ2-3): EAGVAQSPRYKIIEKRQSVAFWCNPISGHATLYWYQQILGQGPKLLIQFQNNGVVDDSQLPKDRFSAERLKGVDSTLKIQPAKLEDSAVYLCASSSSGVGTDTQYFGPGTRLTVL.

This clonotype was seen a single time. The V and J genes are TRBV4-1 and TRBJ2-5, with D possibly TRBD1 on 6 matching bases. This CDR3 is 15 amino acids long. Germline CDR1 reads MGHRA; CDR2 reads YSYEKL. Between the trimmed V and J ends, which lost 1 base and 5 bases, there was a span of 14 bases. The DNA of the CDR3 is TGCGCCAGCAGCCAAGGCCAGGGGAATTGGGAGACCCAGTACTTC. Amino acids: CASSQGQGNWETQYF.

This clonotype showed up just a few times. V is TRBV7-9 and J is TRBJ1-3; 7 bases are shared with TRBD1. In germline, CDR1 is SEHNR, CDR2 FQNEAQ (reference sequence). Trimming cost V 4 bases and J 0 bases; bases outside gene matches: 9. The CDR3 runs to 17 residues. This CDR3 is CASSSSRQGDSGNTIYF. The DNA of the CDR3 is TGTGCCAGCAGCTCATCACGACAGGGAGACTCTGGAAACACCATATATTTT.

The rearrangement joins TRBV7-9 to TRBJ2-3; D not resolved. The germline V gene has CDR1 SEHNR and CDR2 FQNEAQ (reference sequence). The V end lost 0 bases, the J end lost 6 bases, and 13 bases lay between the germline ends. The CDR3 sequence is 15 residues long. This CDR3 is CASSLAEDQADTQYF. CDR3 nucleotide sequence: TGTGCCAGCAGCTTAGCGGAAGACCAGGCGGATACGCAGTATTTT.

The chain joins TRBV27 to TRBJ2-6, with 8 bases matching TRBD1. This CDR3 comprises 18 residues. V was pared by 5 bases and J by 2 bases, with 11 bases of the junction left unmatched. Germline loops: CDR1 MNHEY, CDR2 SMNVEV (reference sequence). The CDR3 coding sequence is TGTGCCAGCAGTGTAGATCAGGGGGCGGTCACTGGGGCCAACGTCCTGACTTTC. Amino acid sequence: CASSVDQGAVTGANVLTF.